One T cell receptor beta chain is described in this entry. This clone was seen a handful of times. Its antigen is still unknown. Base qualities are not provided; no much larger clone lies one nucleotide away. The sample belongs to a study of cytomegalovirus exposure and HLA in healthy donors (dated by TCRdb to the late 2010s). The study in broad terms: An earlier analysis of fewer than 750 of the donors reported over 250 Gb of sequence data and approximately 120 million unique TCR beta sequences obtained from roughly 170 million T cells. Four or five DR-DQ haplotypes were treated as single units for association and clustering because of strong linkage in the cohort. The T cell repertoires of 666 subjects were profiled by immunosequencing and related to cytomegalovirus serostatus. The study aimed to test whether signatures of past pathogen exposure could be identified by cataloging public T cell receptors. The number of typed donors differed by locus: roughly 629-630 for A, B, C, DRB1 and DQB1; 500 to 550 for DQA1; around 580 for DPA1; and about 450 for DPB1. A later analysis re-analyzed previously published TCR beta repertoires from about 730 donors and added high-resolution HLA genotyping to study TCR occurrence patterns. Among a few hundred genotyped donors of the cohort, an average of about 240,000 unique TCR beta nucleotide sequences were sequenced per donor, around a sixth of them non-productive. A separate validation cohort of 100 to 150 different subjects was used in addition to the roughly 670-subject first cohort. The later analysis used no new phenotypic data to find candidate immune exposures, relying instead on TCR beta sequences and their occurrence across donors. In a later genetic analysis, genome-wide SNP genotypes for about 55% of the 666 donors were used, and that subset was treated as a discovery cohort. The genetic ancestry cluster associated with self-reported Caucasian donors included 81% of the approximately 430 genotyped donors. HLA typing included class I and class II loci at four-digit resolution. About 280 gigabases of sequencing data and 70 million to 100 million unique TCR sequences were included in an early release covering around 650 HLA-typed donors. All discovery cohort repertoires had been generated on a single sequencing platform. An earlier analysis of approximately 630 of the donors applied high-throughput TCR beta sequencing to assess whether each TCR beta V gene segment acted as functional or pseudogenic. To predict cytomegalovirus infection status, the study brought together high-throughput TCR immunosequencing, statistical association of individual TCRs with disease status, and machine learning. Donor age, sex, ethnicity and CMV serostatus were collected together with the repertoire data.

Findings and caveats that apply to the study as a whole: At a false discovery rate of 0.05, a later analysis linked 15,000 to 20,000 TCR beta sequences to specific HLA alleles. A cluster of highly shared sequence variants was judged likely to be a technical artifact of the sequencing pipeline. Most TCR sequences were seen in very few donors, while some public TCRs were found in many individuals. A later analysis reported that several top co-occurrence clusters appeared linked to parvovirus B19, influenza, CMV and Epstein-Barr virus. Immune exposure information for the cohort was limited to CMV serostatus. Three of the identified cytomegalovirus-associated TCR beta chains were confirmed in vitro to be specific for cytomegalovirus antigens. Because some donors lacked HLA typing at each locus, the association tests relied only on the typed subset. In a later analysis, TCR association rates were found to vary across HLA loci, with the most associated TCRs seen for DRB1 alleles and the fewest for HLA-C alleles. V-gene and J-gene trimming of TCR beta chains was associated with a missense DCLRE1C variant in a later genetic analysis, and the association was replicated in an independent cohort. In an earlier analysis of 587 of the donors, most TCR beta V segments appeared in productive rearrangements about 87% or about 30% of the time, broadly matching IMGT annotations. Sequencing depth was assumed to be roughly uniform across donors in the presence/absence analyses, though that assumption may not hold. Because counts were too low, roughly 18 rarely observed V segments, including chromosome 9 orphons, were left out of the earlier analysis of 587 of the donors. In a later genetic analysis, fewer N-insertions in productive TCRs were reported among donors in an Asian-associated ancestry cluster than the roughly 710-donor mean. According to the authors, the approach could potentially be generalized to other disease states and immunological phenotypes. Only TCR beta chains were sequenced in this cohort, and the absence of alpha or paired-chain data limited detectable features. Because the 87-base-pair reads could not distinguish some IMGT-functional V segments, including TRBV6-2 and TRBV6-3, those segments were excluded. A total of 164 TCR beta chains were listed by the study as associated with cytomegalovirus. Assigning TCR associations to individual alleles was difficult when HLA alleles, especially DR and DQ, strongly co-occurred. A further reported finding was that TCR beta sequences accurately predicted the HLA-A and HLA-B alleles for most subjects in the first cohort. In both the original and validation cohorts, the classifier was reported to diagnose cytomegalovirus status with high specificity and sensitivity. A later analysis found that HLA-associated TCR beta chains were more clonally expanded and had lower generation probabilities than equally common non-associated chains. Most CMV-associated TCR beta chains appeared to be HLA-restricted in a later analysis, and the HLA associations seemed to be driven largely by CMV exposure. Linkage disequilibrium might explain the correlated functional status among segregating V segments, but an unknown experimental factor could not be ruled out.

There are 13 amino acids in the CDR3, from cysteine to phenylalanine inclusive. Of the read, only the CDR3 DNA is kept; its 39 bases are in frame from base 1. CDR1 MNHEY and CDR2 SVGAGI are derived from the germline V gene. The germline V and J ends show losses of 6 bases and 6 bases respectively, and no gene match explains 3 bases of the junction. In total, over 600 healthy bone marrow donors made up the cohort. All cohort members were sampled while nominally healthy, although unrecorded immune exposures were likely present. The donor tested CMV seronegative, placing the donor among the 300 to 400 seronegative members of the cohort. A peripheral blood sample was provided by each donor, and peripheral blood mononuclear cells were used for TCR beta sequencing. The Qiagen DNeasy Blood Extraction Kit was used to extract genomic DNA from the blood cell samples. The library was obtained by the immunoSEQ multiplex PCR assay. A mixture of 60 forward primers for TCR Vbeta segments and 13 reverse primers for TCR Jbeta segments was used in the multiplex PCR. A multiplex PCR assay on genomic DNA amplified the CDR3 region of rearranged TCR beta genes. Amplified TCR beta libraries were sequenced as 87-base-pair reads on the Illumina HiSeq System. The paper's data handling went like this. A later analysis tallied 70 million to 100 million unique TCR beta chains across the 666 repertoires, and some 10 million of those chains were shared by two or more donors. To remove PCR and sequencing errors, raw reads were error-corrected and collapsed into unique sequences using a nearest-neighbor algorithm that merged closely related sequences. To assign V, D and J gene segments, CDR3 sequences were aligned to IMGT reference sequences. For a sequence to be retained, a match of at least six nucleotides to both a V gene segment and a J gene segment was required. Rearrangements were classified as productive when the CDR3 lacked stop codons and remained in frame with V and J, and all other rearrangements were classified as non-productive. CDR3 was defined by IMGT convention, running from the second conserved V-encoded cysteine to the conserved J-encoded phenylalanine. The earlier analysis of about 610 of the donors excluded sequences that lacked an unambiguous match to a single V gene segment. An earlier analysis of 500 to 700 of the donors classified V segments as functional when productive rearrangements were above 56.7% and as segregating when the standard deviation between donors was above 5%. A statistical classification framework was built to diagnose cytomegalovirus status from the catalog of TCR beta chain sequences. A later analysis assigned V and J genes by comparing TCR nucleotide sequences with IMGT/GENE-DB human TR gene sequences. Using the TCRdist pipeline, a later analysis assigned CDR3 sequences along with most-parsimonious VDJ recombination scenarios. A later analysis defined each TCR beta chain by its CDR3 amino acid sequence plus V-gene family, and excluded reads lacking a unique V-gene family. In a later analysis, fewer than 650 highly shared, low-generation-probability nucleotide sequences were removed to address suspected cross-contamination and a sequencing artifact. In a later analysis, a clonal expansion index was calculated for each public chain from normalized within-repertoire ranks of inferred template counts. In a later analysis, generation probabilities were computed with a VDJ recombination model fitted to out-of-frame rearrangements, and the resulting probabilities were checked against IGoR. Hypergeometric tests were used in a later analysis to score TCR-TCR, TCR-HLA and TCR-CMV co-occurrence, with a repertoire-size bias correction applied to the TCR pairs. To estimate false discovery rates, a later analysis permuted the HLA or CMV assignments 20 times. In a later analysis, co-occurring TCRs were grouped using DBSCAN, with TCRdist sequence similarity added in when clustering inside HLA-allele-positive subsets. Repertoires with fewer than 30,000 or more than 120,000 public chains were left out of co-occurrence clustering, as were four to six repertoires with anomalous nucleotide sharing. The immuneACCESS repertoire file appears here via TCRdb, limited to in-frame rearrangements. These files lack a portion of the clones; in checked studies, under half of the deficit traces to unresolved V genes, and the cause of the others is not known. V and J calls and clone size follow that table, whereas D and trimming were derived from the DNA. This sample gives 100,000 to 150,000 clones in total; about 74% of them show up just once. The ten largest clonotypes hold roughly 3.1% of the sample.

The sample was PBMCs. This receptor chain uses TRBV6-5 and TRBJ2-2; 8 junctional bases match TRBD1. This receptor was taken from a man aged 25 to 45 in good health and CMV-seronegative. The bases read TGTGCCAGCAGACCGACAGGGGCCGGGGAGCTGTTTTTT. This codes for CASRPTGAGELFF.